Each of the 23 T cell receptor beta chains below was sequenced from the same sample in a study of regulatory T cells in long-lasting Graves disease. Both iRepertoire HTBI primers and Arm-PCR of CDR3 regions were used to build the TCR beta libraries. One entry per CDR3 protein, called by TCRdb with MiXCR from the multiplex PCR reads. This sample has around 500,000 distinct CDR3 sequences; more than 10% occur once, and the top ten carry roughly 8.9%. As to time point: newly diagnosed GD, antithyroid drugs for less than 3 months. Extracted RNA from PBMCs served as the source of the TCR library. Separately, the same data were catalogued under a study of T cells in Graves' hyperthyroidism and ophthalmopathy.

Here the sequenced sample was peripheral blood mononuclear cells (PBMCs), taken at new diagnosis, from a patient treated with antithyroid drugs. All receptors come from a woman aged 25 to 39 with Graves disease.

Remarks on this clonotype: With a much larger clone just one base away, this may be a read error. The V and J genes are TRBV6-2 or TRBV6-3 and TRBJ1-2; tentatively, D is TRBD1 (5 bases). The CDR3 is 15 residues long. The V gene's germline CDR1 is MNHEY and CDR2 SVGEGT. CDR3 in DNA: TGTGCCAGCAGTCCCGGCGGGGGACCACGCTATGGCCACACCTTC. Its protein product is CASSPGGGPRYGHTF.

This clonotype has just a few counts. The gene calls are TRBV30 and TRBJ2-1; 10 bases match TRBD2. The trim removed 2 bases at V and 2 bases at J, leaving 15 bases unmatched. The CDR3 sequence is 19 residues long. CDR1 is GTSNPN, CDR2 SVGIG, per germline (reference sequence). In DNA form, the CDR3 reads TGTGCCTGGAGTCACCCACTAGCGGGACTAACCTACACCTACAATGAGCAGTTCTTC. It yields the protein CAWSHPLAGLTYTYNEQFF.

The V gene is TRBV20-1, the J gene TRBJ2-1; possibly TRBD2 for D (5 bases). The V end was cut by 3 bases, the J end by 8 bases, with 20 bases between. The CDR3 has 15 residues. In germline, CDR1 is DFQATT, CDR2 SNEGSKA (reference sequence). The CDR3 DNA sequence: TGCAGTGCTAGGGACTCGGGGAAAGGACTGGATGAGCAGTTCTTC. This sequence encodes CSARDSGKGLDEQFF.

This clonotype was detected only a few times. The chain employs TRBV6-1 and TRBJ1-5; a possible D gene is TRBD1 (5 bases). V was clipped by 7 bases and J by 5 bases, with 21 bases between them. This CDR3 comprises 16 residues. Germline lookup yields CDR1 MNHNS and CDR2 SASEGT. The CDR3 DNA reads as TGTGCCAGCACCGGGTCCTGGGGGGGGGTGGATCAGCCCCAGCATTTT. Translated: CASTGSWGGVDQPQHF.

This clonotype was detected only a few times. This rearrangement joins TRBV24-1 to TRBJ2-1, with 11 bases lining up with TRBD2. With V trimmed by 9 bases and J by 5 bases, 8 bases remained unmatched. This CDR3 has 15 amino acids. Per the germline V gene, CDR1 is KGHDR and CDR2 is SFDVKD. The CDR3 reads CATSLAGAGDNEQFF. The CDR3 DNA reads as TGTGCCACCTCACTAGCGGGAGCTGGGGACAATGAGCAGTTCTTC.

This clonotype has ten or more counts. V gene TRBV9 combines with J gene TRBJ2-7; no clear D gene. The V gene lost 0 bases and the J gene lost 2 bases, with 6 bases spanning the gap. CDR1 and CDR2 (germline): SGDLS, YYNGEE. The CDR3 loop spans 13 amino acids. In DNA, the CDR3 is TGTGCCAGCAGCGTAGGGGATGCCTACGAGCAGTACTTC. As protein: CASSVGDAYEQYF.

This clonotype was detected only a few times. This chain's CDR3 is CSAQEYRASGTLSYEQYF. CDR3 DNA sequence: TGCAGTGCTCAAGAGTATAGGGCTAGCGGGACTCTCTCCTACGAGCAGTACTTC. This sequence joins TRBV20-1 and TRBJ2-7; 9 bases align to TRBD2. Germline CDR1 is DFQATT and CDR2 is SNEGSKA (reference sequence). The trim removed 5 bases at V and 0 bases at J, leaving 17 bases unmatched. The CDR3 runs to 18 residues.

V gene TRBV7-9 combines with J gene TRBJ1-6; D may be TRBD1 (5 bases). This CDR3 is built from 15 residues. Germline V gene data show CDR1 as SEHNR and CDR2 as FQNEAQ (reference sequence). With 1 base removed from V and 3 bases from J, the gap between germline ends came to 7 bases. The DNA of the CDR3 is TGTGCCAGCAGCTTAGGAGACAGCTATAATTCACCCCTCCACTTT. Protein sequence: CASSLGDSYNSPLHF.

This chain connects TRBV2 to TRBJ1-5, with D hard to call. Germline V lookup: CDR1 SNHLY, CDR2 FYNNEI. The V and J ends lost 6 bases and 5 bases respectively, with 11 bases between them. The CDR3 spans 13 residues. This CDR3 reads CASRETQYQPQHF. CDR3 coding DNA: TGTGCCAGCAGAGAGACCCAGTATCAGCCCCAGCATTTT.

This clonotype came up many times. V and J are TRBV7-3 and TRBJ2-5; D ambiguous. This CDR3 comprises 14 residues. The ends were cut back, 2 bases at V and 7 bases at J, with 14 bases in the middle. Per the germline V gene, CDR1 is SGHTA and CDR2 is FQGTGA. Here the CDR3 DNA reads TGTGCCAGCAGCTTACCGGACGCTGCATTGACCCAGTACTTC. Translation: CASSLPDAALTQYF.

This clonotype has only a few counts. A much bigger clone sits one base away, suggesting this may be a read error. J is TRBJ1-1 and V is TRBV2; D uncertain. V was trimmed by 3 bases and J by 1 base, leaving 9 bases between them. The CDR3 runs 14 residues. Per the germline V gene, CDR1 is SNHLY and CDR2 is FYNNEI. The CDR3 region is CASSDAQWNTEAFF. The CDR3 bases are TGTGCCAGCAGTGACGCACAGTGGAACACTGAAGCTTTCTTT.

The sample holds a few counts of this clonotype. This rearrangement joins TRBV5-1 to TRBJ2-1, with TRBD2 matching over 8 bases. The V and J ends lost 3 bases and 5 bases, in that order; junction bases with no gene match: 4. This CDR3 region has 14 residues. Germline V gene lookup returns CDR1 SGHRS and CDR2 YFSETQ. CDR3 amino acids: CASSSGRADNEQFF. Written as DNA, the CDR3 is TGCGCCAGCAGCTCCGGGAGGGCCGACAATGAGCAGTTCTTC.

The chain carries TRBV2 and TRBJ2-1, with 11 bases that match TRBD2. The germline V gene has CDR1 SNHLY and CDR2 FYNNEI. The CDR3 totals 17 residues. J gave up 7 bases and V 4 bases, and 12 bases lay outside the gene matches. The CDR3, as DNA: TGTGCCAGCAGTGGGTCCATAGCGGGAGGGCCGGGTAATGAGCAGTTCTTC. It yields the protein CASSGSIAGGPGNEQFF.

At least ten counts were recorded for this clonotype. The V and J genes are TRBV28 and TRBJ1-6; D unclear. Germline CDR1 MDHEN, CDR2 SYDVKM. V gave up 6 bases and J gave up 7 bases, with 10 bases separating them. The length of the CDR3 is 13 residues. For the CDR3, the DNA is TGTGCCAGCAGCCTGGGTACCAATTCACCCCTCCACTTT. Protein product: CASSLGTNSPLHF.

This clonotype was seen at least ten times. The chain links TRBV12-3 or TRBV12-4 to TRBJ2-2; TRBD2 aligns across 8 bases. With V trimmed by 5 bases and J by 1 base, 6 bases remained unmatched. The CDR3 consists of 16 residues. The CDR3 region is CASSPKGLGNTGELFF. In DNA form, the CDR3 reads TGTGCCAGCAGTCCCAAGGGACTAGGGAACACCGGGGAGCTGTTTTTT.

This clonotype has at least ten counts. This chain joins TRBV28 and TRBJ2-4; 8 bases match TRBD1. The J call may be wrong; the DNA end is better matched by TRBJ1-2. CDR3 size: 15 residues. The germline V gene has CDR1 MDHEN and CDR2 SYDVKM. The CDR3 DNA sequence: TGTGCCACCATGCGGCGGGGTCAGGGGGCCGTTGGCTACACCTTC. Translation gives CATMRRGQGAVGYTF.

Many counts were recorded for this clonotype. The chain employs TRBV7-8 and TRBJ2-3, with D possibly TRBD2 on 5 matching bases. The CDR3 totals 15 residues. With 2 bases removed from V and 4 bases from J, the gap between germline ends came to 13 bases. CDR1 SGHVS and CDR2 FQNEAQ come from the germline V gene. The CDR3 is CASSLSGLSPDTQYF. The CDR3 DNA follows: TGTGCCAGCAGCTTAAGCGGCCTCTCCCCAGATACGCAGTATTTT.

In this sample, this clonotype turned up many times. The chain is built from TRBV9 and TRBJ2-1; TRBD1 aligns across 8 bases. CDR1 is SGDLS, CDR2 YYNGEE, per germline. CDR3 length: 15 residues. V shed 2 bases, J shed 9 bases, and the junction held 10 bases outside the gene matches. The CDR3 DNA follows: TGTGCCAGCAGCGTCCGGGACAGGTACCTGGGTGAGCAGTTCTTC. This encodes CASSVRDRYLGEQFF.

This clonotype was observed many times. The V and J genes are TRBV29-1 and TRBJ2-1, with 8 bases lining up with TRBD2. Germline V CDR1 and CDR2: SQVTM, ANQGSEA. Trimming removed 7 bases from V and 6 bases from J; junction bases left unmatched: 8. This CDR3 region has 13 residues. In DNA form, the CDR3 reads TGCAGCGAAGGGACTAGATTTACCAATGAGCAGTTCTTC. As protein: CSEGTRFTNEQFF.

This clonotype was counted ten times or more. This chain links TRBV11-2 with TRBJ2-5; D possibly matches TRBD1 or TRBD2 (5 bases each). Germline CDR1 and CDR2: SGHAT and FQNNGV. The CDR3 runs 14 residues. Between the trimmed V and J ends, which lost 6 bases and 5 bases, there was a span of 16 bases. The CDR3 here is CASSRDVSLETQYF. In DNA, the CDR3 is TGTGCCAGCAGTCGGGACGTTTCACTGGAGACCCAGTACTTC.

The chain joins TRBV19 to TRBJ1-5; D unclear. V was clipped by 8 bases and J by 7 bases, with 12 bases between them. This CDR3 has 12 residues. Germline values: CDR1 LNHDA, CDR2 SQIVND (reference sequence). CDR3 protein: CASGKGRQPQHF. In DNA, the CDR3 is TGTGCCAGTGGGAAAGGACGGCAGCCCCAGCATTTT.

At least ten counts were recorded for this clonotype. The junction departs from the called germline gene at one end, perhaps through a read error. This chain connects TRBV6-1 to TRBJ1-2; 9 nucleotides match TRBD1. Per the germline V gene, CDR1 is MNHNS and CDR2 is SASEGT. CDR3 size: 14 residues. The CDR3, as DNA: TGTGCCAGCAATGAATACGACAGGGGGTATGGCTACACCTTC. Translated, it gives CASNEYDRGYGYTF.

This clonotype was seen ten or more times. The chain links TRBV28 to TRBJ1-2, with 11 nucleotides matching TRBD1. This CDR3 is built from 13 residues. CDR1 MDHEN and CDR2 SYDVKM come from the germline V gene. V shed 5 bases, J shed 7 bases, and the junction held 3 bases outside the gene matches. Here the CDR3 DNA reads TGTGCCAGCAGTCCGGGACAGGGGGTTGGCTACACCTTC. Residues: CASSPGQGVGYTF.